This T cell receptor beta chain appears in the sequencing data of a study of shared clonotypes between healthy human individuals. Findings and caveats of the study: Shared across four donors were about 4.6% of the naive CD4 clonotypes.

With respect to this clone: The antigen is not known.

Germline lookup yields CDR1 MNHEY and CDR2 SMNVEV (reference sequence). CDR3 length equals 15 residues. The ends were cut back, 5 bases at V and 5 bases at J, with 18 bases in the middle. CD45RO-negative, CCR7-selected cells formed the naive CD8 fraction, which excluded terminally differentiated effector memory CD45RA+ cells. The sorted-subset replicate PCRs were given roughly 200 ng DNA, which is approximately 30,000 T cell genomes. TCRdb's table, derived via immunoSEQ multiplex PCR, lists solely in-frame clones and lacks some. The sample lists around 2,000,000 clones, about 95% seen once, with 0.85% to 1.2% in the top ten.

The chain joins TRBV27 to TRBJ2-5, with TRBD1 as a possible D gene (6 bases). The source material was naive CD8+ T cells sorted from blood. The clonotype comes from a young man in good health. The CDR3 sequence: CASSPLEPGEETQYF. The DNA for the CDR3 is TGTGCCAGCAGTCCCCTTGAGCCAGGGGAGGAGACCCAGTACTTC.